This T cell receptor beta chain was identified in a study of response to subunit inactivated influenza vaccine (dated by TCRdb to 2016 to 2019). Regarding the research as a whole: Deep quantitative T cell receptor repertoire profiling was used in the study to track responses to a trivalent subunit inactivated influenza vaccine. Broader findings and caveats from the paper: The authors proposed that each seasonal influenza vaccination may bring in only a limited number of new T cells.

The method behind the library was RT-PCR. TCRdb shows the sequencer as Illumina HiSeq 2500. Using fastp at Q25 and MiXCR, TCRdb reprocessed the public reads and kept productive beta chains. Every CDR3 protein is listed once, alongside the most common genes and DNA of its rows. The sample table records over 750,000 distinct CDR3 sequences; 21% of these occur just once. Of the sample, more than 8.5% falls within the top ten clones. From the germline V gene (reference sequence), CDR1 is DFQATT and CDR2 is SNEGSKA. The CDR3 covers 12 residues, taking in both the cysteine and the phenylalanine. Only the CDR3 portion is preserved as DNA: 36 bases, with reading frame beginning at the first base. Trimming costs V 5 bases and J 6 bases, and their ends lie 11 bases apart. About this clonotype: Its target antigen remains unknown. Qualities for individual bases were not recorded, and no much larger clone is one base off.

This sequence was found in a man in his fifties or sixties who received an inactivated influenza vaccine. Donor details come from another sample of the same person, matched by shared clones. The chain links TRBV20-1 with TRBJ2-1; no D gene is confidently identified. Sequences were derived from PBMCs from blood, sampled around 5 days after vaccination. The base sequence is TGCAGTGCTCCGATCTTGGGCAATGAGCAGTTCTTC. This yields the protein CSAPILGNEQFF.